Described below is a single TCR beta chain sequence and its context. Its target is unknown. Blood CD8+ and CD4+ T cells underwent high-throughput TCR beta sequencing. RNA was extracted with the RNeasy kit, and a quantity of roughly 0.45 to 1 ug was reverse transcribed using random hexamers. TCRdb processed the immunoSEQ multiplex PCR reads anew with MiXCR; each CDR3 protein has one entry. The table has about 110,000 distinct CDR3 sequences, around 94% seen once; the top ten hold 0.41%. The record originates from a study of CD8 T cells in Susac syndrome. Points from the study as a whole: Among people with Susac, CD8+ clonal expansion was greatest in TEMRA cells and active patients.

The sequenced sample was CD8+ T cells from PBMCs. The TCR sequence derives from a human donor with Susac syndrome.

CDR3 DNA: TGCGCCAGCAGCTCGGACAGAGATGGGGGCTATGGCTACACCTTC. It yields the protein CASSSDRDGGYGYTF. The chain combines TRBV5-1 with TRBJ1-2, with D perhaps matching TRBD1 (6 bases). Between the trimmed V and J ends, which lost 3 bases and 4 bases, there was a span of 16 bases. Germline loops: CDR1 SGHRS, CDR2 YFSETQ. The CDR3 contains 15 residues.